This is a list of T cell receptor beta chains from one sample in a study of CD8 T cells in ankylosing spondylitis. TCRdb redid the calling of the 5' RACE reads with MiXCR, one entry per CDR3 protein. The repertoire holds around 210,000 distinct CDR3 sequences, with less than 9.5% as singletons. The sequencing sample was made of blood, either unsorted or a sorted T cell fraction (not recorded which). The receptors here all came from a female donor with ankylosing spondylitis or in good health (not recorded which). Both conserved end residues are part of each CDR3. Fields, in order: clone size, V gene, CDR3 length, J gene, D gene, CDR3 DNA, CDR3 protein. D genes are given only for firm matches. Expanded clones are given a class, and other clones once, few, many or no size at all.

clone size: -; V gene: TRBV20-1; CDR3 length: 12; J gene: TRBJ2-7; D gene: -; CDR3 DNA: TGCAGTGCTGAGGGGTCGGCCTACGAGCAGTACTTC; CDR3 protein: CSAEGSAYEQYF
clone size: many; V gene: TRBV20-1; CDR3 length: 12; J gene: TRBJ1-2; D gene: -; CDR3 DNA: TGCAGTGCTAGAAACGGGAGGCATGGCTACACCTTC; CDR3 protein: CSARNGRHGYTF
clone size: -; V gene: TRBV3-1; CDR3 length: 19; J gene: TRBJ2-7; D gene: TRBD2; CDR3 DNA: TGTGCCTGCAGCCAAGATCCCCGCGGGAGGGCCTCCTCCTACTACGAGCAGTACTTC; CDR3 protein: CACSQDPRGRASSYYEQYF
clone size: many; V gene: TRBV6-1; CDR3 length: 15; J gene: TRBJ1-3; D gene: -; CDR3 DNA: TGTGCCAGCAGGGACGGACAGTACTCTGGAAACACCATATATTTT; CDR3 protein: CASRDGQYSGNTIYF
clone size: few; V gene: TRBV10-3; CDR3 length: 16; J gene: TRBJ1-6; D gene: -; CDR3 DNA: TGTGCCATCAGTGAGTCGGCGTCAGGGCATAATTCACCCCTCCACTTT; CDR3 protein: CAISESASGHNSPLHF
clone size: few; V gene: TRBV5-6; CDR3 length: 14; J gene: TRBJ1-2; D gene: TRBD1; CDR3 DNA: TGTGCCAGCAGCTTGGGGGACAGGGAATATGGCTACACCTTC; CDR3 protein: CASSLGDREYGYTF
clone size: many; V gene: TRBV20-1; CDR3 length: 12; J gene: TRBJ2-4; D gene: -; CDR3 DNA: TGCAGTGCTAGGCAAGCAGCTATGATTCAGTACTTC; CDR3 protein: CSARQAAMIQYF
clone size: many; V gene: TRBV29-1; CDR3 length: 13; J gene: TRBJ1-4; D gene: -; CDR3 DNA: TGCAGCGTTGAACCTGGGCCTAATGAAAAACTGTTTTTT; CDR3 protein: CSVEPGPNEKLFF
clone size: many; V gene: TRBV7-8; CDR3 length: 16; J gene: TRBJ2-2; D gene: -; CDR3 DNA: TGTGCCAGCAGCTTAGGAGGGCCCGGGAACACCGGGGAGCTGTTTTTT; CDR3 protein: CASSLGGPGNTGELFF
clone size: -; V gene: TRBV30; CDR3 length: 12; J gene: TRBJ2-3; D gene: -; CDR3 DNA: TGTGCCTGGAGCCGTGTGGGGGATACGCAGTATTTT; CDR3 protein: CAWSRVGDTQYF
clone size: many; V gene: TRBV29-1; CDR3 length: 13; J gene: TRBJ2-2; D gene: -; CDR3 DNA: TGCAGCGTTAGAGACAGATACACCGGGGAGCTGTTTTTT; CDR3 protein: CSVRDRYTGELFF
clone size: many; V gene: TRBV20-1; CDR3 length: 11; J gene: TRBJ2-7; D gene: -; CDR3 DNA: TGCAGTGCTAGTGAGGGCGACGAGCAGTACTTC; CDR3 protein: CSASEGDEQYF
clone size: -; V gene: TRBV19; CDR3 length: 13; J gene: TRBJ2-5; D gene: -; CDR3 DNA: TGTGCCAGTAGTATAGGAGTAGGAGAGACCCAGTACTTC; CDR3 protein: CASSIGVGETQYF
clone size: many; V gene: TRBV6-2/TRBV6-3; CDR3 length: 15; J gene: TRBJ2-1; D gene: TRBD2; CDR3 DNA: TGTGCCAGCAGTTTGAGACTAGCGGGAATCAATGAGCAGTTCTTC; CDR3 protein: CASSLRLAGINEQFF
clone size: few; V gene: TRBV20-1; CDR3 length: 14; J gene: TRBJ1-1; D gene: -; CDR3 DNA: TGCAGTGCTAGCCGGGGAAGGTCGAACACTGAAGCTTTCTTT; CDR3 protein: CSASRGRSNTEAFF
clone size: many; V gene: TRBV20-1; CDR3 length: 14; J gene: TRBJ1-2; D gene: -; CDR3 DNA: TGCAGTGCTCCGGTTCAGGGGATGGCGGACGGCTACACCTTC; CDR3 protein: CSAPVQGMADGYTF
clone size: many; V gene: TRBV9; CDR3 length: 14; J gene: TRBJ2-5; D gene: -; CDR3 DNA: TGTGCCAGCAGCCCACGACAGGATCAAGAGACCCAGTACTTC; CDR3 protein: CASSPRQDQETQYF
clone size: many; V gene: TRBV2; CDR3 length: 16; J gene: TRBJ2-3; D gene: TRBD2; CDR3 DNA: TGTGCCAGCAGTAGGCGTAGCGGGAGGGCCGTAGATACGCAGTATTTT; CDR3 protein: CASSRRSGRAVDTQYF
clone size: -; V gene: TRBV5-4; CDR3 length: 15; J gene: TRBJ2-7; D gene: -; CDR3 DNA: TGTGCCAGCAGCCCCTCGGGCAGTACCTCCTACGAGCAGTACTTC; CDR3 protein: CASSPSGSTSYEQYF
clone size: many; V gene: TRBV5-1; CDR3 length: 15; J gene: TRBJ2-7; D gene: TRBD2; CDR3 DNA: TGCGCCAGCAGCGCCCCTAGCGGGAGGAGTAACGAGCAGTACTTC; CDR3 protein: CASSAPSGRSNEQYF
clone size: many; V gene: TRBV10-3; CDR3 length: 13; J gene: TRBJ2-1; D gene: TRBD2; CDR3 DNA: TGTGCCATCAGTGAAAAGCGGGAGCATGAGCAGTTCTTC; CDR3 protein: CAISEKREHEQFF
clone size: many; V gene: TRBV20-1; CDR3 length: 12; J gene: TRBJ2-7; D gene: -; CDR3 DNA: TGCAGTGCCGGGACCCCCACCTACGAGCAGTACTTC; CDR3 protein: CSAGTPTYEQYF
clone size: many; V gene: TRBV3-1; CDR3 length: 18; J gene: TRBJ2-6; D gene: TRBD2; CDR3 DNA: TGTGCCAGCAGCCTAGGACTAGCGGGTTCGTCTGGGGCCAACGTCCTGACTTTC; CDR3 protein: CASSLGLAGSSGANVLTF
clone size: many; V gene: TRBV2; CDR3 length: 15; J gene: TRBJ2-1; D gene: -; CDR3 DNA: TGTGCCAGCAGTGAACGGCGGAGCTCCTACAATGAGCAGTTCTTC; CDR3 protein: CASSERRSSYNEQFF
clone size: many; V gene: TRBV20-1; CDR3 length: 14; J gene: TRBJ1-1; D gene: TRBD1; CDR3 DNA: TGCAGTGCTAGCGTAGGACAGGCGAACACTGAAGCTTTCTTT; CDR3 protein: CSASVGQANTEAFF
clone size: many; V gene: TRBV10-3; CDR3 length: 13; J gene: TRBJ1-1; D gene: TRBD1; CDR3 DNA: TGTGCCATCATCGACAGGGCCGGGACTGAAGCTTTCTTT; CDR3 protein: CAIIDRAGTEAFF
clone size: -; V gene: TRBV30; CDR3 length: 14; J gene: TRBJ1-1; D gene: -; CDR3 DNA: TGTGCCTGGAGTTCAGGGCGTGCATTTACTGAAGCTTTCTTT; CDR3 protein: CAWSSGRAFTEAFF
clone size: few; V gene: TRBV2; CDR3 length: 14; J gene: TRBJ2-5; D gene: -; CDR3 DNA: TGTGCCAGCTCTATCGGGTCGGAACAAGAGACCCAGTACTTC; CDR3 protein: CASSIGSEQETQYF
clone size: many; V gene: TRBV29-1; CDR3 length: 14; J gene: TRBJ1-2; D gene: -; CDR3 DNA: TGCAGCGTTGGAGAGGGTTCCCGGCGGTATGGCTACACCTTC; CDR3 protein: CSVGEGSRRYGYTF
clone size: many; V gene: TRBV15; CDR3 length: 12; J gene: TRBJ2-3; D gene: -; CDR3 DNA: TGTGCCACCAGCACTAAGCGAGATACGCAGTATTTT; CDR3 protein: CATSTKRDTQYF
clone size: many; V gene: TRBV29-1; CDR3 length: 11; J gene: TRBJ2-1; D gene: -; CDR3 DNA: TGCAGCGTTCGGGACATCAATGAGCAGTTCTTC; CDR3 protein: CSVRDINEQFF
clone size: many; V gene: TRBV2; CDR3 length: 14; J gene: TRBJ2-7; D gene: -; CDR3 DNA: TGTGCCAGCATTTTCCAGGGCCGGGGGTACGAGCAGTACTTC; CDR3 protein: CASIFQGRGYEQYF
clone size: many; V gene: TRBV7-7; CDR3 length: 13; J gene: TRBJ2-7; D gene: TRBD1; CDR3 DNA: TGTGCCAGCAGCAGCCGGACAGGGGGCGAGCAGTACTTC; CDR3 protein: CASSSRTGGEQYF
clone size: many; V gene: TRBV29-1; CDR3 length: 12; J gene: TRBJ2-7; D gene: -; CDR3 DNA: TGCAGCGTTGAAGAGAAGGGGTACGAGCAGTACTTC; CDR3 protein: CSVEEKGYEQYF
clone size: -; V gene: TRBV5-1; CDR3 length: 16; J gene: TRBJ2-5; D gene: -; CDR3 DNA: TGCGCCAGCAGCCAAAATGGGGGGAAGGGCTCGGAGACCCAGTACTTC; CDR3 protein: CASSQNGGKGSETQYF
clone size: many; V gene: TRBV20-1; CDR3 length: 15; J gene: TRBJ2-1; D gene: -; CDR3 DNA: TGCAGTGCTAGTCGGACGGGAGATTACAATGAAGAGCAGTTCTTC; CDR3 protein: CSASRTGDYNEEQFF
clone size: many; V gene: TRBV12-3/TRBV12-4; CDR3 length: 13; J gene: TRBJ2-7; D gene: -; CDR3 DNA: TGTGCCAGCAGCTATCACCAGTCCTACGAGCAGTACTTC; CDR3 protein: CASSYHQSYEQYF
clone size: -; V gene: TRBV4-3; CDR3 length: 16; J gene: TRBJ2-2; D gene: TRBD2; CDR3 DNA: TGCGCCAGCAGCCGGGGGGGTGGGGTAAAGACCGGGGAGCTGTTTTTT; CDR3 protein: CASSRGGGVKTGELFF
clone size: -; V gene: TRBV4-3; CDR3 length: 20; J gene: TRBJ2-1; D gene: TRBD2; CDR3 DNA: TGCGCCAGCAGCCAGGCCCGGGGACAGGGTCCACTAGCGGGAGGGGATGAGCAGTTCTTC; CDR3 protein: CASSQARGQGPLAGGDEQFF
clone size: -; V gene: TRBV15; CDR3 length: 14; J gene: TRBJ1-5; D gene: TRBD1; CDR3 DNA: TGTGCCACCAGCGACAGGGGTTTCCATCAGCCCCAGCATTTT; CDR3 protein: CATSDRGFHQPQHF
clone size: -; V gene: TRBV7-2; CDR3 length: 14; J gene: TRBJ1-2; D gene: -; CDR3 DNA: TGTGCCAGCAGCCCGAACGGGATTCCCGGTGGCTACACCTTC; CDR3 protein: CASSPNGIPGGYTF